This T cell receptor (beta chain) is from a study of blood T cell repertoires in COVID-19. At the level of the study: Some COVID-19 samples were acute and others convalescent; all came from the United States, Italy and Spain. From T cells, B-cell-depleted T cells, or PBMCs came the material, which was cDNA or gDNA.

In the original processing: Amplification of reference gene primers was used by the study to estimate nucleated cell counts. The method was immunoSEQ multiplex PCR; TCRdb's version includes in-frame clones alone and lacks a portion of them. V and J calls and clone size are copied from that table; D and trimming were computed from the DNA. Counted here are more than 70,000 clones, approximately 90% occurring once; the ten biggest clones make up approximately 9.1%. The CDR3 runs to 13 residues. The V and J ends lost 6 bases and 7 bases respectively, with 15 bases between them. The sample comprised peripheral blood. This sequence originates from a human donor in a cohort sampled during active COVID-19. The genes are TRBV12-3 or TRBV12-4 and TRBJ1-2; the D gene is possibly TRBD1 (6 bases). The DNA of the CDR3 is TGTGCCAGCAGAGGACAGCGCCTCTTTGGCTACACCTTC. Its protein product is CASRGQRLFGYTF.